This TCR beta chain was sequenced in a study of CXCR3-negative and CXCR3-positive naive CD8 T cells. Overall study: The libraries together contributed about 135 million TRB reads, each supplying about 1.5 +/- 0.3 million. Study outcomes and limitations: When CXCR3-positive naive cells were set against CXCR3-negative naive cells, the former had more hydrophobic TRB CDR3s. Memory CD8+ cells showed much lower diversity, while both naive subsets were comparably high. With respect to TRBV-TRBJ usage, naive CXCR3-negative and CXCR3-positive cells were similar; memory differed.

The CD45RO-CCR7+CD27+CD95- phenotype denoted naive CD8+ T cells. Germline V gene lookup returns CDR1 MNHEY and CDR2 SVGEGT. CDR3 length equals 16 residues. The authors prepared UMI-labeled TRB cDNA libraries by 5' RACE. TCRdb re-called the 5' RACE reads and catalogs CDR3 proteins one per entry, DNA excluded. The sample table sets out some 150,000 distinct CDR3 sequences. A word on this clonotype: Antigen: not known.

The chain carries TRBV6-2 or TRBV6-3 and TRBJ2-7; the D gene TCRdb calls, TRBD1, cannot be checked with no DNA. The sequence derives from a human donor in good health. Some clones in this sample may be carry-over from other donors' samples. The sample comprised naive CXCR3+ CD8+ T cells from blood. Subset reported: CD45RO-CCR7+CD27+CD95- naive CD8+ T cells expressing CXCR3 (TNR3+). The CDR3 protein is CASSYSPGTGVYEQYF.